The clone carrying this T cell receptor beta chain occurred many times. This sample is part of a study of glioma-infiltrating T cells. The iRepertoire nested amplicon-rescue multiplex PCR amplified TCR alpha and beta CDR3s from RNA. Tissue mRNA or PBMC total RNA, 100-400 ng, went into one-step reverse transcription and amplification. TCRdb re-derived calls from the multiplex PCR reads in MiXCR, one entry per CDR3 protein. The sample records roughly 100,000 distinct CDR3 sequences, around 28% being singletons. CDR3 length: 14 residues. Trimming took off 6 bases at V and 3 bases at J, with 13 bases between the two ends. Germline CDR1 reads KGHDR; CDR2 reads SFDVKD.

The TCR comes from a human donor with low-grade glioma or glioblastoma, undergoing nonglioma brain surgery, or in good health (not recorded which). The sequenced sample consisted of glioma tissue, nonneoplastic brain tissue, or PBMCs (not recorded which). The chain uses TRBV24-1 and TRBJ2-5, with a weak D call TRBD2 (6 bases). CDR3 in DNA: TGTGCCACCAGTACGGGAGAGGGAGAAGAGACCCAGTACTTC. This encodes CATSTGEGEETQYF.